This T cell receptor (beta chain) was obtained from a study of CD8+CD57+ T cells in acquired aplastic anemia. Study context: Sorted CD4+ and CD8+ cells yielded DNA averaging about 3.1 ug. The study, taken as a whole, reports: Patients and controls shared roughly 31 CD8+ CDR3 sequences, highly expressed in patients.

As for this clonotype: Its specificity is unknown.

CDR3 and TCR beta VDJ profiling relied on a genomic DNA template. Each CDR3 protein gets one entry after TCRdb re-called the reads with MiXCR. Among about 70,000 distinct CDR3 sequences listed, around 50% were seen once. There are 13 residues in the CDR3. V lost 3 bases and J 4 bases, leaving 7 bases between the germline ends. The germline gives CDR1 LNHDA, CDR2 SQIVND (reference sequence). This receptor was obtained from a human donor in good health, serving as a control. Sequencing was carried out using sorted CD4+, CD8+, or CD8+CD57+ T cells (not recorded which) from PBMCs. The chain employs TRBV19 and TRBJ1-5, with D uncertain. CDR3 residues: CASSIIGNQPQHF. The CDR3 coding sequence is TGTGCCAGTAGTATTATTGGAAATCAGCCCCAGCATTTT.